This T cell receptor (beta chain) was identified in a study of shared clonotypes between healthy human individuals. The V gene end was trimmed by 8 bases and the J gene end by 2 bases; junction bases not matched to a gene: 7. The CDR3 is made up of 14 amino acids. Germline V gene data show CDR1 as ENHRY and CDR2 as SYGVKD. Notes on the study in general: In contrast to clonotypes shared by all four donors, non-shared clonotypes had lower generation probabilities.

Terminally differentiated effector memory CD45RA+ cells were excluded from the naive CD8 cells, which were CD45RO-negative and positively selected for CCR7. The repertoire was sequenced with immunoSEQ multiplex PCR; TCRdb's copy has only in-frame clones and lacks some. The table has about 700,000 clones, 92% seen once. To note about this clone: The antigen is unknown.

This chain joins TRBV10-3 and TRBJ2-3, with 7 bases that match TRBD2. Sequencing was done on a sample of naive CD8+ T cells sorted from blood. This sequence originates from a man younger than 45 in good health. The DNA of the CDR3 is TGTGCCATCGGGACGAGCGGGATCACAGATACGCAGTATTTT. The encoded protein is CAIGTSGITDTQYF.